This T cell receptor beta chain was documented in a study of T-cell reconstitution after alpha-beta-depleted transplantation in children. With regard to this clonotype: What it binds is unknown.

Using unique molecular identifiers, the investigators prepared the TCRbeta library. Each CDR3 protein gets one entry after TCRdb re-called the PCR reads with MiXCR. The sample has about 830,000 distinct CDR3 sequences; about 15% are singletons. V gave up 3 bases and J gave up 0 bases, with 12 bases separating them. The CDR3 covers 16 residues. Per the germline V gene, CDR1 is SGHDT and CDR2 is YYEEEE. Study findings and constraints: The high TCRbeta diversity at day 60 in some patients came from surviving recipient T cells and thymic progenitors. Two months or so post-transplant, alpha-beta T cells reportedly derived from several hundred expanded graft clones. Hyperexpanded clones declined; after one year, newly produced T cells mostly supplied diversity.

The clonotype comes from a male patient between 5 and 17 years old who had a stem cell transplant for acute lymphoblastic leukemia, so the T cells may come from the graft donor. The chain employs TRBV5-6 and TRBJ1-4; TRBD1 is a possible D gene (5 bases). The sample consisted of PBMCs, mostly from graft donor cells, taken 360 days after TCRalphabeta/CD19-depleted stem cell transplant. The CDR3 here is CASSSGRFTTNEKLFF. Here the CDR3 DNA reads TGTGCCAGCAGCTCGGGACGGTTTACAACTAATGAAAAACTGTTTTTT.